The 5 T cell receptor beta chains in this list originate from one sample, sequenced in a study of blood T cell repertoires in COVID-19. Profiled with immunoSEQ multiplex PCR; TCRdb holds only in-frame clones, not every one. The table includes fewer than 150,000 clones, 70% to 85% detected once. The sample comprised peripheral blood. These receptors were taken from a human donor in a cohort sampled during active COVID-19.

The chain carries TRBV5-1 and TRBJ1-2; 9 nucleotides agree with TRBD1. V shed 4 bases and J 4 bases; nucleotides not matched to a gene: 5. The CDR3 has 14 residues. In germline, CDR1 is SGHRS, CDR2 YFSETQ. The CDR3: CASSDTGGGYGYTF. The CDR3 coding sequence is TGCGCCAGCAGCGACACAGGGGGCGGCTATGGCTACACCTTC.

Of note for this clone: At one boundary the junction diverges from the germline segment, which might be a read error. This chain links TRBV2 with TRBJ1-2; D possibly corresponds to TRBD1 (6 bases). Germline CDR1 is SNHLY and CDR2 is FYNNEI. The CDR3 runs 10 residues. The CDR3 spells CASRERQVHF. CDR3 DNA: TGTGCCAGCAGAGAAAGACAGGTCCACTTC.

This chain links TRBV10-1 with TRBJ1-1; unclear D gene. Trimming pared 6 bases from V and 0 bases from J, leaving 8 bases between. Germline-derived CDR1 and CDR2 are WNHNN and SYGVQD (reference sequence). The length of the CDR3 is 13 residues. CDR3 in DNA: TGCGCCAGCAGGGCAGAATTGAACACTGAAGCTTTCTTT. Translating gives CASRAELNTEAFF.

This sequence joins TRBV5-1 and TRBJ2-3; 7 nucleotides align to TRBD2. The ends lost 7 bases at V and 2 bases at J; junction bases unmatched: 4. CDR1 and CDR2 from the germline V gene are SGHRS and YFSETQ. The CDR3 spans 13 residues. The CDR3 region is CASLAGDTDTQYF. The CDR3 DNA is TGCGCCAGCCTTGCGGGGGACACAGATACGCAGTATTTT.

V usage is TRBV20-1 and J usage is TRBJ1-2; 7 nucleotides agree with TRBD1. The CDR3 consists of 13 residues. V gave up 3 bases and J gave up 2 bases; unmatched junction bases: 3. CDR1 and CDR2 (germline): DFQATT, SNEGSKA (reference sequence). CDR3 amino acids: CSASFRGNYGYTF. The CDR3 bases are TGCAGTGCTAGTTTCAGGGGGAACTATGGCTACACCTTC.